This T cell receptor (beta chain) was sequenced during a study of T cells in narcolepsy. Background on the study: Healthy controls were enrolled alongside patients with narcolepsy type 1 or type 2.

General study points: HCRT-specific and TRIB2-specific autoreactive clonotypes appeared among same-patient CSF and blood CD4+ clonotypes. Healthy controls reportedly lacked the autoreactive clonotypes serially found in patients' blood. In some patient and control memory CD4+ samples, autoreactive clones were absent.

Worth noting for this clone: What it binds is not known.

This table comes from immunoSEQ multiplex PCR, and its TCRdb copy is limited to in-frame clones, with some not included. The sample includes some 20,000 clones, about four fifths of them seen just once. Germline V gene lookup returns CDR1 MNHGY and CDR2 SVAAGI. This CDR3 is 14 amino acids long. The trim removed 4 bases at V and 2 bases at J, leaving 5 bases unmatched. This sequence joins TRBV6-9 and TRBJ2-7; the match to TRBD1 covers 7 bases. The material sequenced was memory (CD45RA-) CD4+ T cells from blood. The TCR originated in a human donor in good health. CDR3 region: CASSFGTETYEQYF. The CDR3, as DNA: TGTGCCAGCAGTTTCGGGACAGAAACCTACGAGCAGTACTTC.